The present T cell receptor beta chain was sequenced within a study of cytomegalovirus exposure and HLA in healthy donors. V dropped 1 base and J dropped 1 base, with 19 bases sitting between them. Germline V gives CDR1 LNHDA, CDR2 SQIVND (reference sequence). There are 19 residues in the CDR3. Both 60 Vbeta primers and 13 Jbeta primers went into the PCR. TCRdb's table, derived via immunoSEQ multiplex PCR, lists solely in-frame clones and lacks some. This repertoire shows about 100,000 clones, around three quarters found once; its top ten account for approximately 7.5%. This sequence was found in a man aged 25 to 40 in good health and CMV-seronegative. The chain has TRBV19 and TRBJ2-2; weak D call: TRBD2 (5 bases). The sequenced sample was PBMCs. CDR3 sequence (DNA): TGTGCCAGTAGTATAGTGGGGAAGGGAAGAGGGAAGAACACCGGGGAGCTGTTTTTT. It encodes CASSIVGKGRGKNTGELFF.